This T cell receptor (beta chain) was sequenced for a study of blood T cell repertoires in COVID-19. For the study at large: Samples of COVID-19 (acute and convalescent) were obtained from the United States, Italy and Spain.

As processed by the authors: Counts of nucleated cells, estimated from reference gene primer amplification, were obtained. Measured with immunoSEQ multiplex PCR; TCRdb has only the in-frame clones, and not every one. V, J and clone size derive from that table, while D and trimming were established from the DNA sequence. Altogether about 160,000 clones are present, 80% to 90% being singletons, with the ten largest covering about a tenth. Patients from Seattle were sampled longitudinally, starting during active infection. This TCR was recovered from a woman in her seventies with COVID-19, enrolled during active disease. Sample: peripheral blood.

The CDR3 protein is CASSPGQGLENSPLHF. The CDR3 nucleotides are TGTGCCAGCAGCCCGGGACAGGGTTTAGAAAATTCACCCCTCCACTTT. The rearrangement links TRBV6-6 to TRBJ1-6; 9 bases map to TRBD1. The CDR3 runs 16 residues. The junction had 10 bases not matched to a gene; V was cut back by 6 bases and J by 7 bases. Germline CDR1 is MNHNY and CDR2 is SVGAGI (reference sequence).